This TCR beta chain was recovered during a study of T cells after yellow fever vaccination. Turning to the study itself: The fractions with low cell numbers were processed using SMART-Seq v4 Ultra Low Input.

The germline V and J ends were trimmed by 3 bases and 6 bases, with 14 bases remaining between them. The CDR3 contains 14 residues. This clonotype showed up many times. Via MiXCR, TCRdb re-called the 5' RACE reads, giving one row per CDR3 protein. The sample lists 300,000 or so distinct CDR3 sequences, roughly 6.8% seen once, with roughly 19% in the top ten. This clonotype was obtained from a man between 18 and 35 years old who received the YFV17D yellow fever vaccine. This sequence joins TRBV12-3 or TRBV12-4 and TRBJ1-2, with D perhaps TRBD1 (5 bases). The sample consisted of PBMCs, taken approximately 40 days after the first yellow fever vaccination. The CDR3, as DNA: TGTGCCAGCAGTTTTGGGATGGGGGTGGATGGCTACACCTTC. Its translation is CASSFGMGVDGYTF.